This T cell receptor beta chain came from a study of blood T cells in healthy people across ages. This CDR3 has 15 residues. Trimming took off 5 bases at V and 1 base at J, with 15 bases between the two ends. Looked up from germline, CDR1 is SGHRS and CDR2 is YFSETQ. In its sample, this clonotype was seen a few times. Alongside a J-beta primer mix, a sample-barcoded 5' primer served in a second PCR lasting roughly 7 to 11 cycles. MiXCR, applied by TCRdb to the 5' RACE reads, yields one record per CDR3 protein. The data contain 800,000 or so distinct CDR3 sequences, around 25% of them singletons. This sample was also put to use in a study of T cells of mothers and their children.

The gene calls are TRBV5-1 and TRBJ2-5, with unresolved D. The TCR sequence derives from a boy aged 10-17 years in good health. Sample: blood. CDR3 residues: CASRSDPGGQETQYF. CDR3 nucleotide sequence: TGCGCCAGCAGATCGGACCCCGGCGGCCAAGAGACCCAGTACTTC.